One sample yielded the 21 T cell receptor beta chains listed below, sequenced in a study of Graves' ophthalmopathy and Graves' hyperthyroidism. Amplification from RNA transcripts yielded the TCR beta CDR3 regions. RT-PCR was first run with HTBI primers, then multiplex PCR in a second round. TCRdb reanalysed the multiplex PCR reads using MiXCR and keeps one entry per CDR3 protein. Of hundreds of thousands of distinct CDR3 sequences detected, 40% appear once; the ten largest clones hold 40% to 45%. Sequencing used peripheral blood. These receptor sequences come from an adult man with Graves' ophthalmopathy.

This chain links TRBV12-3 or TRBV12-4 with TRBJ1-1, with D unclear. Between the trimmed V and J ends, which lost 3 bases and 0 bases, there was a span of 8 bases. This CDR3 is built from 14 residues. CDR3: CASSLKRMNTEAFF. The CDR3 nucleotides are TGTGCCAGCAGTTTGAAACGGATGAACACTGAAGCTTTCTTT.

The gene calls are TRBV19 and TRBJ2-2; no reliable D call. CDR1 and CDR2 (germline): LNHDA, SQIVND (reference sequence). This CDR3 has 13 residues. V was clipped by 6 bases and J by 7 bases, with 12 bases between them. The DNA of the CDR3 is TGTGCCAGTAGCCCCCCCGGGCTCGGGGAGCTGTTTTTT. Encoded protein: CASSPPGLGELFF. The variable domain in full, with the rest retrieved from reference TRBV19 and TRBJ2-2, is DGGITQSPKYLFRKEGQNVTLSCEQNLNHDAMYWYRQDPGQGLRLIYYSQIVNDFQKGDIAEGYSVSREKKESFPLTVTSAQKNPTAFYLCASSPPGLGELFFGEGSRLTVL.

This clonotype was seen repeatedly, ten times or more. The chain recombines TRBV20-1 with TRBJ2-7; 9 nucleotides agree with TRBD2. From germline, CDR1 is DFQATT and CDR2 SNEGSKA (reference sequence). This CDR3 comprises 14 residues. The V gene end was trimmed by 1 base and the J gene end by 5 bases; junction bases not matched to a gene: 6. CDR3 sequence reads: CSARVLAGQDEQYF. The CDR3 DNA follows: TGCAGTGCTAGAGTCCTAGCGGGGCAGGACGAGCAGTACTTC.

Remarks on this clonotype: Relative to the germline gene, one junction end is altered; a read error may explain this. CDR3 amino acids: CATRGISGDVHF. The CDR3 DNA reads TGTGCCACCAGGGGGATCTCGGGAGACGTACACTTC. V and J are TRBV2 and TRBJ2-5, with TRBD1 as a possible D gene (7 bases). The CDR3 loop spans 12 amino acids. Germline-derived CDR1 and CDR2 are SNHLY and FYNNEI.

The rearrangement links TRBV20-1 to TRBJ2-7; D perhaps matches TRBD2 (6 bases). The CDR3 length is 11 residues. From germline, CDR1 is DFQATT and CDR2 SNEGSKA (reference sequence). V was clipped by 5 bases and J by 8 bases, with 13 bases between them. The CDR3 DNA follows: TGCAGTGCTTTAAAGGAGGGGAAGCAGTACTTC. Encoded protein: CSALKEGKQYF.

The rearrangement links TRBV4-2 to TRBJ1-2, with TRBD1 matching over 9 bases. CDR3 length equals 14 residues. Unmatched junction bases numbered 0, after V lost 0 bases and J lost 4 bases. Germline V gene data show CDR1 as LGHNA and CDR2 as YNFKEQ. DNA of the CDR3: TGTGCCAGCAGCCAAGAGGACAGGGGCTATGGCTACACCTTC. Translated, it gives CASSQEDRGYGYTF.

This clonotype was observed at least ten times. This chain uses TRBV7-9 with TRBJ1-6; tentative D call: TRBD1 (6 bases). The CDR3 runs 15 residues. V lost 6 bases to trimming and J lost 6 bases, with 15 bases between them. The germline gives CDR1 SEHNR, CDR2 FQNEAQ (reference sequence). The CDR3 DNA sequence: TGTGCCAGCAGTCAAACGACAGGAGTTAATTCACCCCTCCACTTT. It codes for CASSQTTGVNSPLHF. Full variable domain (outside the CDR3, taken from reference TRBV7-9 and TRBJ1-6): DTGVSQNPRHKITKRGQNVTFRCDPISEHNRLYWYRQTLGQGPEFLTYFQNEAQLEKSRLLSDRFSAERPKGSFSTLEIQRTEQGDSAMYLCASSQTTGVNSPLHFGNGTRLTVT.

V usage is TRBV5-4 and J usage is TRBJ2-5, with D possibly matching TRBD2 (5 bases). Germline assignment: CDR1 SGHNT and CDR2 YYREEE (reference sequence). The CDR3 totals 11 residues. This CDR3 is CASPGMETQYF. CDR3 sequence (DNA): TGTGCTAGCCCGGGAATGGAGACCCAGTACTTC.

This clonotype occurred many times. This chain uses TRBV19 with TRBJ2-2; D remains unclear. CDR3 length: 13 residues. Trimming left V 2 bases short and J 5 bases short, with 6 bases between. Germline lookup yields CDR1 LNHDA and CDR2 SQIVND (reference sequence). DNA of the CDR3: TGTGCCAGTAGTATACGACAAACCGGGGAGCTGTTTTTT. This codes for CASSIRQTGELFF.

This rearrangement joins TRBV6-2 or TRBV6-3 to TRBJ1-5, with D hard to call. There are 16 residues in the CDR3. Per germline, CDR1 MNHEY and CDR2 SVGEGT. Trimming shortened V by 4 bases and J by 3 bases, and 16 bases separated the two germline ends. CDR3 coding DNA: TGTGCCAGCAGTTGTCCTTTAAATAGGGACAATCAGCCCCAGCATTTT. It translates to CASSCPLNRDNQPQHF.

This CDR3 is CSAQPGSGLGGETQYF. CDR3 sequence (DNA): TGCAGTGCCCAGCCGGGGTCGGGGCTAGGCGGAGAGACCCAGTACTTC. The chain joins TRBV20-1 to TRBJ2-5; D may be TRBD1 or TRBD2 (5 bases each). Looked up from germline, CDR1 is DFQATT and CDR2 is SNEGSKA (reference sequence). Between the trimmed V and J ends, which lost 6 bases and 4 bases, there was a span of 24 bases. This CDR3 region has 16 residues.

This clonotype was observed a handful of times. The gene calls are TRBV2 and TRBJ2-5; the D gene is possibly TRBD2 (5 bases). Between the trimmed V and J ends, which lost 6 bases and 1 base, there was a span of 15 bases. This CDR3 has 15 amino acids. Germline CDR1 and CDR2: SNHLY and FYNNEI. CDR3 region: CASRPLIGGQETQYF. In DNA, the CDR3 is TGTGCCAGCAGGCCCCTTATAGGAGGCCAAGAGACCCAGTACTTC.

CDR3 loop: CSARDMGRAANEQYF. CDR3 coding DNA: TGCAGTGCTAGAGATATGGGCAGGGCAGCGAACGAGCAGTACTTC. The rearrangement uses TRBV20-1 and TRBJ2-7, with D perhaps matching TRBD1 (5 bases). Germline V gene lookup returns CDR1 DFQATT and CDR2 SNEGSKA (reference sequence). The CDR3 has 15 residues. Trimming removed 0 bases at V and 5 bases at J, with 17 bases between.

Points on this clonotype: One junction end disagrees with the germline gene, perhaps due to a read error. CDR3: CASGTTGTGGLFF. In DNA, the CDR3 is TGTGCCAGCGGGACTACAGGAACCGGGGGGCTGTTTTTT. This chain uses TRBV2 with TRBJ2-2, with 7 bases aligning to TRBD2. Germline CDR1 and CDR2: SNHLY and FYNNEI. This CDR3 has 13 residues.

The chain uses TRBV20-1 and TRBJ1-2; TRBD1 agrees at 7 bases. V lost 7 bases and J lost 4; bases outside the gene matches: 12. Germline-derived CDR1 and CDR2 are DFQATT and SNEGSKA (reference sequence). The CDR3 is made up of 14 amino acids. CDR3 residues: CSGLTGVMSYGYTF. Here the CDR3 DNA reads TGCAGTGGGCTCACAGGGGTGATGAGCTATGGCTACACCTTC.

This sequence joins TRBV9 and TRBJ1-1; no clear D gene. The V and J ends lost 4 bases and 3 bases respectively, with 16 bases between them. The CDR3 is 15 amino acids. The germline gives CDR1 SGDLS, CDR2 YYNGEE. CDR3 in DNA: TGTGCCAGCAGCTTAGAGAGGGCCTCGTACACTGAAGCTTTCTTT. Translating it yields CASSLERASYTEAFF.

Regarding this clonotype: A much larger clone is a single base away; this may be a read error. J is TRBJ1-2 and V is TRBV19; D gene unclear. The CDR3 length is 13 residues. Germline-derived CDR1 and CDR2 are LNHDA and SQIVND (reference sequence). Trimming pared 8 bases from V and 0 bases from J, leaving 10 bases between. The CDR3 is CASPGVANYGYTF. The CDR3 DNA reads TGTGCCAGTCCTGGGGTAGCTAACTATGGCTACACCTTC.

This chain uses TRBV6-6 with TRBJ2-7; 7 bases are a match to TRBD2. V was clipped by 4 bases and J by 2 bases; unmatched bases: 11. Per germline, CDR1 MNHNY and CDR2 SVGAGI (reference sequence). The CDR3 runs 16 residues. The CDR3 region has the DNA TGTGCCAGCAGTTCGGCGCGGAGCGGGACCACCTACGAGCAGTACTTC. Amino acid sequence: CASSSARSGTTYEQYF.

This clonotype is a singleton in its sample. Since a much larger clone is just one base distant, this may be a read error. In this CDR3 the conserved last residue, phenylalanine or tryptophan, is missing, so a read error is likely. The DNA of the CDR3 is TGTGCCAGCAGCAGGGATTGGGGAAACACCATATATCTT. As protein: CASSRDWGNTIYL. The chain uses TRBV11-2 and TRBJ1-3; D not certain. V lost 5 bases to trimming and J lost 4 bases, with 9 bases between them. Germline V gene sequence: CDR1 SGHAT, CDR2 FQNNGV. This CDR3 is built from 13 residues.

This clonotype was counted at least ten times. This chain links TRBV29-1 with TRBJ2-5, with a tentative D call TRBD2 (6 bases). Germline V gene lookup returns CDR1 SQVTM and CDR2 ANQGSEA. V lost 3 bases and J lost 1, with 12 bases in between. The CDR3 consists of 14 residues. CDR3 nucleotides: TGCAGCGTTGATCGGGGGATGGTCCAAGAGACCCAGTACTTC. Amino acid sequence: CSVDRGMVQETQYF.

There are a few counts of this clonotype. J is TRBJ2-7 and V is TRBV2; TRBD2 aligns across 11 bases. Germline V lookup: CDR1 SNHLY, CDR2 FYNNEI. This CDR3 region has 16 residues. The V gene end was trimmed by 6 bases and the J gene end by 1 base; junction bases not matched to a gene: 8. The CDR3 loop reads CASSEPGTSGSYEQYF. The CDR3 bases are TGTGCCAGCAGCGAGCCCGGGACTAGCGGATCCTACGAGCAGTACTTC.